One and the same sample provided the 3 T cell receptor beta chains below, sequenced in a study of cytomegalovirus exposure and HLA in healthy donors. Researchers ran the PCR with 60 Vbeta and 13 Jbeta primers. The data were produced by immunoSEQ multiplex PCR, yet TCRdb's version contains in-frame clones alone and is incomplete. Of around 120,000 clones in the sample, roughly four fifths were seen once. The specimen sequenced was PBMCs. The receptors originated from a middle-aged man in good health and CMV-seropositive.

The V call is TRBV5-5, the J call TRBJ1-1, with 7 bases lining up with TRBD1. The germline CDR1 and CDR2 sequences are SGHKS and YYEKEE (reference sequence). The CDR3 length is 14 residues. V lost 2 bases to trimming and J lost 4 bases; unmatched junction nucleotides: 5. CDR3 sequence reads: CASSLQGPSTEAFF. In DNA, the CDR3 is TGTGCCAGCAGCTTACAGGGGCCGAGCACTGAAGCTTTCTTT.

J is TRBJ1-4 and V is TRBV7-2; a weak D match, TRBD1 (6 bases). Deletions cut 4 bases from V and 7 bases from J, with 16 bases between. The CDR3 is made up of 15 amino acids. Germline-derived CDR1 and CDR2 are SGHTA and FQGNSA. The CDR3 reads CASSSQQGRIEKLFF. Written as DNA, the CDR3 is TGTGCCAGCAGCTCACAACAGGGAAGGATTGAAAAACTGTTTTTT. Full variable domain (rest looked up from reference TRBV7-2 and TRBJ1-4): GAGVSQSPSNKVTEKGKDVELRCDPISGHTALYWYRQSLGQGLEFLIYFQGNSAPDKSGLPSDRFSAERTGGSVSTLTIQRTQQEDSAVYLCASSSQQGRIEKLFFGSGTQLSVL.

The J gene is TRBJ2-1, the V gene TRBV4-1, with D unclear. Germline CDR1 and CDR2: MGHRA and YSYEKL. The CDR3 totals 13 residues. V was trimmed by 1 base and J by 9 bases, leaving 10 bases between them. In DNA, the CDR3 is TGCGCCAGCAGCCAAGGGGTTGGGCTTGAGCAGTTCTTC. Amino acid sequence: CASSQGVGLEQFF.